Given below is one T cell receptor beta chain in context. No antigen is known for it. The same CDR3 is also encoded by other DNA sequences in this sample. These data belong to a study of shared clonotypes between healthy human individuals. The study, taken as a whole, reports: Memory subsets generally showed lower estimated richness than naive subsets. Donor clonotype sharing was expected to depend on sequencing depth.

This CDR3 region has 15 residues. Trimming left V 8 bases short and J 0 bases short, with 14 bases between. The germline CDR1 and CDR2 sequences are SNHLY and FYNNEI. On sorted subsets, replicate PCRs used approximately 200 ng DNA, or about 30,000 T cell genomes. Measured with immunoSEQ multiplex PCR; TCRdb has only the in-frame clones, and not every one. The data show approximately 1,000,000 clones, around three quarters seen once. The sample comprised memory CD4+ T cells from PBMCs. Subset meaning: CD45RA-negative fraction. The chain uses TRBV2 and TRBJ1-3, with D unclear. The clonotype originates from a man aged 18 to 35 in good health. Some clones in this sample may be carry-over from other donors' samples. CDR3 DNA sequence: TGTGCCAGCTCGTCCAGGCCCTCCTCTGGAAACACCATATATTTT. This translates into CASSSRPSSGNTIYF.